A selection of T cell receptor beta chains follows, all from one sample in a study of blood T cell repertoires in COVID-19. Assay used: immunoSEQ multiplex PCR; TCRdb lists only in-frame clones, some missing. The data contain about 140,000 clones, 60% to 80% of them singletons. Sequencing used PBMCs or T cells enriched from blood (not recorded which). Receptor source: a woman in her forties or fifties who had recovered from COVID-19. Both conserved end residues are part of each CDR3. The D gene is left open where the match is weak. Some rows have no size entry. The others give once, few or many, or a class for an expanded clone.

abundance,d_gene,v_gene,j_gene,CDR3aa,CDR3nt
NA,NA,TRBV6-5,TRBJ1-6,CASSQNGGSPLHF,TGTGCCAGCAGCCAGAACGGGGGATCACCCCTCCACTTT
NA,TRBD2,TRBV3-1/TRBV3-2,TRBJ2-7,CASSGAGLGYEQYF,TGTGCCAGCAGCGGGGCGGGACTAGGCTACGAGCAGTACTTC
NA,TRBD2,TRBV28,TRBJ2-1,CASSYPGLAGQLNEQFF,TGTGCCAGCAGTTACCCGGGACTAGCGGGTCAGTTAAATGAGCAGTTCTTC
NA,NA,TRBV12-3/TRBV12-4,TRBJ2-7,CASSLGANEQYF,TGTGCCAGCAGTTTAGGAGCCAACGAGCAGTACTTC
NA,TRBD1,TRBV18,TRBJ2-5,CASSRTGVSETQYF,TGTGCCAGCTCAAGGACAGGGGTGTCAGAGACCCAGTACTTC
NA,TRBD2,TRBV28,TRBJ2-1,CASNPTGGRNEQFF,TGTGCCAGCAACCCTACGGGAGGACGTAATGAGCAGTTCTTC
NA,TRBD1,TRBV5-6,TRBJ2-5,CASRGQPQETQYF,TGTGCCAGTAGGGGACAGCCCCAAGAGACCCAGTACTTC
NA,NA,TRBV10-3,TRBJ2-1,CAITVYNEQFF,TGTGCCATCACGGTTTACAATGAGCAGTTCTTC
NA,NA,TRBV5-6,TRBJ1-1,CASGTPWPETEAFF,TGTGCCAGTGGAACCCCATGGCCGGAGACTGAAGCTTTCTTT
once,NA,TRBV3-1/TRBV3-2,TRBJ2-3,CASSPSRLEPADTQYF,TGTGCCAGCAGCCCGAGTCGACTCGAGCCGGCAGATACGCAGTATTTT
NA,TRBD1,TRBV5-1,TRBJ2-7,CASSHGQGSYEQYF,TGCGCCAGCAGCCACGGACAGGGCAGCTACGAGCAGTACTTC
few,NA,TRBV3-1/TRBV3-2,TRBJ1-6,CASSPDSFSYNSPLHF,TGTGCCAGCAGTCCGGACAGCTTCTCCTATAATTCACCCCTCCACTTT
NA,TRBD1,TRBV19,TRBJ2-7,CASSIVDRGEQYF,TGTGCCAGTAGTATAGTTGACAGGGGCGAGCAGTACTTC
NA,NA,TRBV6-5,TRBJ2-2,CASSYSPGANTGELFF,TGTGCCAGCAGTTACTCGCCAGGGGCGAACACCGGGGAGCTGTTTTTT
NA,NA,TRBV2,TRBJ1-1,CASSSPEKAFF,TGTGCCAGCAGTTCGCCCGAGAAAGCTTTCTTT
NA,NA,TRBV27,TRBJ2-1,CASTRLTNYNEQFF,TGTGCCAGCACCAGACTAACTAATTACAATGAGCAGTTCTTC
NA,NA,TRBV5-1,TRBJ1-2,CASSPLGDSGYTF,TGCGCCAGCAGCCCCCTCGGGGATAGTGGCTACACCTTC
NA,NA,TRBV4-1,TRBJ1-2,CASSQGQAGYTF,TGCGCCAGCAGCCAAGGACAGGCTGGCTACACCTTC
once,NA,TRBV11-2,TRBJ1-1,CASSLEGVRNTEAFF,TGTGCCAGCAGCTTAGAAGGGGTAAGAAACACTGAAGCTTTCTTT
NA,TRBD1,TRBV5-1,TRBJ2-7,CASTITGVNEQYF,TGCGCCAGCACTATCACAGGGGTGAACGAGCAGTACTTC
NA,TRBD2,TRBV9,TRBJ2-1,CASSVGISGGDNEQFF,TGTGCCAGCAGCGTAGGGATTAGCGGGGGGGACAATGAGCAGTTCTTC
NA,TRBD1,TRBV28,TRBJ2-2,CASSDRVRTGELFF,TGTGCCAGCAGCGACAGGGTCCGCACCGGGGAGCTGTTTTTT
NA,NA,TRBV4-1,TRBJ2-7,CASSQDWADEEQYF,TGCGCCAGCAGCCAAGATTGGGCAGATGAAGAGCAGTACTTC
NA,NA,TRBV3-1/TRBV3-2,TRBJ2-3,CASSQEGVTDTQYF,TGTGCCAGCAGCCAAGAAGGGGTCACAGATACGCAGTATTTT
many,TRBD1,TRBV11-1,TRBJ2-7,CASSLQGASYEQYF,TGTGCCAGCAGCCTCCAGGGGGCTTCCTACGAGCAGTACTTC
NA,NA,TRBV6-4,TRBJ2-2,CASSEQGATGELFF,TGTGCCAGCAGTGAACAGGGTGCCACCGGGGAGCTGTTTTTT
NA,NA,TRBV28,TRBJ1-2,CASSPRGLRDYGYTF,TGTGCCAGCAGTCCCCGTGGTTTGAGGGACTATGGCTACACCTTC
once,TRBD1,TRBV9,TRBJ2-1,CASSADGTGEYEQFF,TGTGCCAGCAGCGCCGACGGGACAGGGGAATATGAGCAGTTCTTC
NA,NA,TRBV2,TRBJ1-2,CASREQGGYGYTF,TGTGCCAGCAGAGAACAGGGCGGCTATGGCTACACCTTC
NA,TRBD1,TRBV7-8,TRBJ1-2,CASSLETGRYGYGYTF,TGTGCCAGCAGCTTAGAGACAGGGAGGTACGGCTATGGCTACACCTTC
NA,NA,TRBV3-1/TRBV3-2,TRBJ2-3,CASSQVGADTQYF,TGTGCCAGCAGCCAAGTTGGAGCGGATACGCAGTATTTT
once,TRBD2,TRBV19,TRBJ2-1,CASSKTTSGMQFF,TGTGCCAGTAGTAAAACGACTAGCGGGATGCAGTTCTTC
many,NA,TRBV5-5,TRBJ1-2,CASRQGGGHYGYTF,TGTGCCAGCAGACAAGGGGGAGGGCACTATGGCTACACCTTC
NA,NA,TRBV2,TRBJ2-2,CASRSFAGELFF,TGTGCCAGCAGGTCTTTTGCCGGGGAGCTGTTTTTT
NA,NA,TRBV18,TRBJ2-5,CASSPADLPETQYF,TGTGCCAGCTCACCCGCGGACTTGCCAGAGACCCAGTACTTC
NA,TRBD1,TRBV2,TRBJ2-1,CASSEEIDRVAIF,TGTGCCAGCAGTGAGGAAATAGACAGGGTTGCGATCTTC
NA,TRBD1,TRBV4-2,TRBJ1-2,CASSQDDGQVGYGYTF,TGTGCCAGCAGCCAAGATGATGGACAGGTCGGCTATGGCTACACCTTC
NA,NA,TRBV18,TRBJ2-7,CASSPYIESPYEQYF,TGTGCCAGCTCACCATATATAGAATCCCCCTACGAGCAGTACTTC
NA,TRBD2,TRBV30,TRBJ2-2,CAWASGRALSTGELFF,TGTGCCTGGGCTAGCGGGAGGGCCCTCAGCACCGGGGAGCTGTTTTTT
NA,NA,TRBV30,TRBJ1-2,CAWRHGRDTNYGYTF,TGTGCCTGGAGGCACGGCCGGGACACTAACTATGGCTACACCTTC
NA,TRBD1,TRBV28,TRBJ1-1,CASSPGQGMNTEAFF,TGTGCCAGCAGCCCGGGACAGGGTATGAACACTGAAGCTTTCTTT